This T cell receptor (beta chain) originates from a study of control samples from healthy donors and cancer patients. The ends lost 5 bases at V and 5 bases at J; junction bases unmatched: 7. The germline CDR1 and CDR2 sequences are MNHEY and SVGAGI. The CDR3 contains 14 residues. Some clones are missing from TCRdb's copy, which holds only in-frame ones; the method was immunoSEQ multiplex PCR. The sample lists 100,000 or so clones, 83% seen once, with around 14% in the top ten. The V gene is TRBV6-5, the J gene TRBJ1-1; TRBD1 matches at 8 bases. Sequencing was done on a sample of blood. This clonotype originated in a woman between 45 and 60 years old in good health. Here the CDR3 reads CASSKDRVLTEAFF. CDR3 DNA sequence: TGTGCCAGCAGTAAGGACAGGGTATTAACTGAAGCTTTCTTT.